These 29 T cell receptor beta chains came from one sample sequenced in a study of T-cell memory formation after mild COVID-19. TCRdb independently ran MiXCR on the 5' RACE reads; one entry per CDR3 protein. The sample includes 550,000 to 600,000 distinct CDR3 sequences, about 20% of them seen just once. Sequencing used PBMCs or a T cell subset sorted from them (not recorded which). These receptors all stem from an adult woman who had mild COVID-19 (a few samples of this study predate the infection). Cell type and time point are not known.

The chain carries TRBV20-1 and TRBJ2-1; D perhaps matches TRBD2 (5 bases). The ends were cut back, 1 base at V and 5 bases at J, with 21 bases in the middle. The CDR3 covers 17 residues. Germline V gives CDR1 DFQATT, CDR2 SNEGSKA (reference sequence). CDR3 in DNA: TGCAGTGCTAGAGGGCCGGTACTAGTGGTCGGCCACAATGAGCAGTTCTTC. Amino acids: CSARGPVLVVGHNEQFF.

This clonotype was seen more than once but under ten times. The chain uses TRBV6-2 or TRBV6-3 and TRBJ1-2; D may be TRBD1 (6 bases). This CDR3 contains 13 residues. Per germline, CDR1 MNHEY and CDR2 SVGEGT. The germline V and J ends were trimmed by 6 bases and 8 bases, with 16 bases remaining between them. This chain's CDR3 is CASSPLTGTGYTF. CDR3 DNA sequence: TGTGCCAGCAGCCCCCTCACAGGGACGGGCTACACCTTC.

This clonotype was detected a few times. The gene calls are TRBV15 and TRBJ2-7; no clear D gene. CDR1 and CDR2 (germline): LNHNV, YYDKDF (reference sequence). The V end lost 0 bases, the J end lost 7 bases, and 13 bases lay between the germline ends. The CDR3 has 14 amino acids. The CDR3 loop reads CATSRDLGPPEQYF. DNA of the CDR3: TGTGCCACCAGCAGAGATTTGGGCCCTCCGGAGCAGTACTTC.

This clonotype appeared a few times. The rearrangement uses TRBV24-1 and TRBJ2-3, with 12 bases matching TRBD1. CDR3 size: 15 residues. Trimming cost V 5 bases and J 2 bases; bases outside gene matches: 1. Germline CDR1 and CDR2: KGHDR and SFDVKD. The CDR3, as DNA: TGTGCCACCAGTGGGGACAGGGGGCCCACAGATACGCAGTATTTT. Encoded protein: CATSGDRGPTDTQYF.

This clonotype was counted a few times. V is TRBV7-9 and J is TRBJ2-3; TRBD2 aligns across 9 bases. V shed 5 bases, J shed 6 bases, and the junction held 15 bases outside the gene matches. The CDR3 totals 17 residues. CDR1 is SEHNR, CDR2 FQNEAQ, per germline (reference sequence). This CDR3 reads CASSPPSPAGGRDTQYF. CDR3 sequence (DNA): TGTGCCAGCAGCCCACCCAGCCCAGCGGGAGGTCGGGATACGCAGTATTTT.

The rearrangement uses TRBV7-9 and TRBJ2-2, with D perhaps matching TRBD1 (5 bases). CDR1 SEHNR and CDR2 FQNEAQ come from the germline V gene (reference sequence). The V and J ends lost 4 bases and 4 bases respectively, with 16 bases between them. This CDR3 is built from 16 residues. The CDR3 coding sequence is TGTGCCAGCAGCTCGAACATGGGGCCCGGCACCGGGGAGCTGTTTTTT. Translation: CASSSNMGPGTGELFF.

This clonotype occurred a few times. This chain joins TRBV5-4 and TRBJ2-3, with 8 nucleotides matching TRBD2. The V segment lost 2 bases and the J segment 3 bases; nucleotides outside the gene matches: 8. CDR1 SGHNT and CDR2 YYREEE come from the germline V gene (reference sequence). This CDR3 has 16 residues. Written as DNA, the CDR3 is TGTGCCAGCAGCTTCTTAGCGGGATATTCTACAGATACGCAGTATTTT. The encoded protein is CASSFLAGYSTDTQYF. The entire variable domain, with the rest obtained from reference TRBV5-4 and TRBJ2-3, is as follows: ETGVTQSPTHLIKTRGQQVTLRCSSQSGHNTVSWYQQALGQGPQFIFQYYREEENGRGNFPPRFSGLQFPNYSSELNVNALELDDSALYLCASSFLAGYSTDTQYFGPGTRLTVL.

A single count supports this clonotype. V usage is TRBV15 and J usage is TRBJ1-1, with 8 bases matching TRBD1. The trim removed 3 bases at V and 3 bases at J, leaving 3 bases unmatched. The germline CDR1 and CDR2 sequences are LNHNV and YYDKDF (reference sequence). The CDR3 extends over 14 amino acids. The DNA for the CDR3 is TGTGCCACCAGCAGCGGACAGGGTTACACTGAAGCTTTCTTT. This codes for CATSSGQGYTEAFF.

The rearrangement links TRBV20-1 to TRBJ1-1; D remains ambiguous. CDR3 size: 15 residues. Trimming took 1 base from V and 1 from J, leaving 13 bases between them. The V gene's germline CDR1 is DFQATT and CDR2 SNEGSKA (reference sequence). For the CDR3, the DNA is TGCAGTGCTAGAGTTGGAGGGAGGGCGAACACTGAAGCTTTCTTT. It yields the protein CSARVGGRANTEAFF.

This clonotype occurred many times. The V gene is TRBV7-6, the J gene TRBJ2-3; 8 nucleotides agree with TRBD1. CDR1 and CDR2 from the germline V gene are SGHVS and FNYEAQ. The CDR3 covers 15 residues. The ends lost 5 bases at V and 0 bases at J; junction bases unmatched: 4. CDR3 DNA: TGTGCCAGCAGCCGGACAGGGACTAGCACAGATACGCAGTATTTT. It codes for CASSRTGTSTDTQYF.

This clonotype was counted a few times. V is TRBV4-3 and J is TRBJ2-1, with D perhaps TRBD1 or TRBD2 (6 bases each). CDR1 and CDR2 (germline): LGHNA, YSLEER. This CDR3 region has 15 residues. V was cut by 3 bases and J by 7 bases, with 16 bases left in between. For the CDR3, the DNA is TGCGCCAGCAGCCAGGGCCTAGCGCAGGGGAATGAGCAGTTCTTC. Amino acid sequence: CASSQGLAQGNEQFF.

The rearrangement joins TRBV4-3 to TRBJ2-4; perhaps TRBD1 as D (5 bases). CDR1 is LGHNA, CDR2 YSLEER, per germline. Trimming took off 3 bases at V and 1 base at J, with 13 bases between the two ends. The CDR3 runs 16 residues. DNA for the CDR3: TGCGCCAGCAGCCAGCAAGCAGGGTTCGCCAAAAACATTCAGTACTTC. This sequence encodes CASSQQAGFAKNIQYF.

This clonotype was detected only a few times. This CDR3 is CASSPAPGQVAEAFF. The CDR3, as DNA: TGTGCCAGCTCACCAGCCCCGGGACAGGTTGCTGAAGCTTTCTTT. This sequence joins TRBV18 and TRBJ1-1; 8 nucleotides agree with TRBD1. The CDR3 runs 15 residues. Trimming cost V 2 bases and J 6 bases; bases outside gene matches: 8. CDR1 is KGHSH and CDR2 is LQKENI in the germline V gene.

This chain connects TRBV27 to TRBJ2-5; D is ambiguous. Germline V gene data show CDR1 as MNHEY and CDR2 as SMNVEV (reference sequence). V was trimmed by 6 bases and J by 0 bases, leaving 8 bases between them. The CDR3 totals 13 residues. The CDR3: CASRMGYQETQYF. CDR3 coding DNA: TGTGCCAGCAGGATGGGATACCAAGAGACCCAGTACTTC.

J is TRBJ1-4 and V is TRBV10-3; a possible D gene is TRBD1 (5 bases). In germline, CDR1 is ENHRY, CDR2 SYGVKD. CDR3 length: 13 residues. V lost 4 bases and J 7 bases, leaving 10 bases between the germline ends. CDR3 amino acids: CAISGGSGEKLFF. In DNA, the CDR3 is TGTGCCATCAGTGGGGGGTCCGGTGAAAAACTGTTTTTT.

V and J are TRBV15 and TRBJ2-7, with no clear D. Deletions cut 0 bases from V and 0 bases from J, with 9 bases between. The CDR3 runs to 15 residues. Germline V CDR1 and CDR2: LNHNV, YYDKDF (reference sequence). The CDR3 nucleotides are TGTGCCACCAGCAGAGATCACAGCCTCTCCTACGAGCAGTACTTC. Its translation: CATSRDHSLSYEQYF.

The chain couples TRBV18 to TRBJ2-7; TRBD1 aligns across 7 bases. The V and J ends lost 5 bases and 3 bases, in that order; junction bases with no gene match: 10. Germline CDR1 is KGHSH and CDR2 is LQKENI. CDR3 length: 15 residues. CDR3 nucleotides: TGTGCCAGCTCATTTCTACAGGGGCCAAACTACGAGCAGTACTTC. It specifies CASSFLQGPNYEQYF. Supplemented by reference TRBV18 and TRBJ2-7, the full variable domain reads NAGVMQNPRHLVRRRGQEARLRCSPMKGHSHVYWYRQLPEEGLKFMVYLQKENIIDESGMPKERFSAEFPKEGPSILRIQQVVRGDSAAYFCASSFLQGPNYEQYFGPGTRLTVT.

This clonotype was observed a handful of times. This sequence joins TRBV7-8 and TRBJ1-1; D perhaps matches TRBD1 (5 bases). Germline assignment: CDR1 SGHVS and CDR2 FQNEAQ. The length of the CDR3 is 13 residues. V dropped 4 bases and J dropped 8 bases, with 14 bases sitting between them. For the CDR3, the DNA is TGTGCCAGCAGCTCCGCGGGTCCAGGGGAAGCTTTCTTT. Translated: CASSSAGPGEAFF.

This chain joins TRBV20-1 and TRBJ1-1, with D uncertain. Trimming pared 1 base from V and 0 bases from J, leaving 9 bases between. The CDR3 is 14 amino acids. From germline, CDR1 is DFQATT and CDR2 SNEGSKA (reference sequence). CDR3 bases: TGCAGTGCTAGAGTAGGACTCATGAACACTGAAGCTTTCTTT. The encoded protein is CSARVGLMNTEAFF.

This clonotype was counted between two and nine times. The chain uses TRBV12-3 or TRBV12-4 and TRBJ2-1; 11 nucleotides line up with TRBD2. V was pared by 3 bases and J by 3 bases, with 7 bases of the junction left unmatched. This CDR3 is built from 17 residues. CDR3 amino acids: CASSFIGLAGVYNEQFF. CDR3 bases: TGTGCCAGCAGTTTTATCGGACTAGCGGGTGTCTACAATGAGCAGTTCTTC.

This clonotype has just a few counts. The chain is built from TRBV7-9 and TRBJ2-5, with a weak D call TRBD1 (6 bases). This CDR3 has 16 amino acids. Looked up from germline, CDR1 is SEHNR and CDR2 is FQNEAQ (reference sequence). V lost 5 bases and J lost 7, with 23 bases in between. Written as DNA, the CDR3 is TGTGCCAGCAGCCGCGACTCCGGACAGCTGGGGGTGACCCAGTACTTC. It encodes CASSRDSGQLGVTQYF. Complete variable domain (other parts from reference TRBV7-9 and TRBJ2-5): DTGVSQNPRHKITKRGQNVTFRCDPISEHNRLYWYRQTLGQGPEFLTYFQNEAQLEKSRLLSDRFSAERPKGSFSTLEIQRTEQGDSAMYLCASSRDSGQLGVTQYFGPGTRLLVL.

This clonotype was recorded a few times. The rearrangement uses TRBV7-9 and TRBJ1-1; 8 bases fit TRBD1. The junction had 9 bases not matched to a gene; V was cut back by 4 bases and J by 5 bases. The CDR3 is 15 amino acids. Germline CDR1 is SEHNR and CDR2 is FQNEAQ (reference sequence). Here the CDR3 DNA reads TGTGCCAGCAGCTCCTCAGGGGGCGGAAGAACTGAAGCTTTCTTT. Translation: CASSSSGGGRTEAFF.

This clonotype was detected only a few times. The chain recombines TRBV12-3 or TRBV12-4 with TRBJ2-7, with 9 bases aligning to TRBD2. The junction had 13 bases not matched to a gene; V was cut back by 9 bases and J by 7 bases. The CDR3 is 14 residues long. CDR3 bases: TGTGCCAGTGGGAGGCTAGCGGGATCTGAGGAGCAGTACTTC. Encoded protein: CASGRLAGSEEQYF.

CDR3 DNA: TGTGCCAGCTGCTCTAGCGGGAGCTTCTACAATGAGCAGTTCTTC. Its protein is CASCSSGSFYNEQFF. The chain employs TRBV7-8 and TRBJ2-1; TRBD2 matches 10 bases. Germline lookup yields CDR1 SGHVS and CDR2 FQNEAQ. V was clipped by 8 bases and J by 3 bases; unmatched bases: 7. The CDR3 contains 15 residues. The entire variable domain, with the rest obtained from reference TRBV7-8 and TRBJ2-1, is as follows: GAGVSQSPRYKVAKRGQDVALRCDPISGHVSLFWYQQALGQGPEFLTYFQNEAQLDKSGLPSDRFFAERPEGSVSTLKIQRTQQEDSAVYLCASCSSGSFYNEQFFGPGTRLTVL.

The V gene is TRBV15, the J gene TRBJ2-5; tentatively, D is TRBD1 or TRBD2 (5 bases each). This CDR3 has 16 amino acids. CDR1 and CDR2 (germline): LNHNV, YYDKDF (reference sequence). Trimming removed 2 bases from V and 0 bases from J, with 13 bases in between. In DNA, the CDR3 is TGTGCCACCAGCAGATATTCGGGACCCCACCAAGAGACCCAGTACTTC. Its translation: CATSRYSGPHQETQYF.

The rearrangement joins TRBV7-9 to TRBJ2-5, with D possibly TRBD2 on 6 matching bases. Trimming removed 3 bases at V and 3 bases at J, with 14 bases between. This CDR3 is built from 15 residues. The germline CDR1 and CDR2 sequences are SEHNR and FQNEAQ (reference sequence). CDR3: CASSLGREREETQYF. CDR3 nucleotides: TGTGCCAGCAGCTTGGGCCGGGAGAGGGAAGAGACCCAGTACTTC. Filled out from reference TRBV7-9 and TRBJ2-5, the complete variable domain reads DTGVSQNPRHKITKRGQNVTFRCDPISEHNRLYWYRQTLGQGPEFLTYFQNEAQLEKSRLLSDRFSAERPKGSFSTLEIQRTEQGDSAMYLCASSLGREREETQYFGPGTRLLVL.

J is TRBJ2-7 and V is TRBV12-3 or TRBV12-4; possible D gene TRBD1, 6 bases. The CDR3 runs to 13 residues. V shed 3 bases and J shed 4 bases, with 10 bases lying between them. The CDR3 nucleotides read TGTGCCAGCAGTTTCGCCAGGGGTTACGAGCAGTACTTC. This encodes CASSFARGYEQYF.

The V gene is TRBV30, the J gene TRBJ1-1; 7 nucleotides align to TRBD1. Germline V lookup: CDR1 GTSNPN, CDR2 SVGIG (reference sequence). J was trimmed by 5 bases and V by 3 bases; bases with no gene match: 9. The CDR3 totals 14 residues. The CDR3 protein is CAWRDWDSNTEAFF. The CDR3, as DNA: TGTGCCTGGAGAGATTGGGACAGTAATACTGAAGCTTTCTTT. The whole variable domain, remainder taken from reference TRBV30 and TRBJ1-1, is SQTIHQWPATLVQPVGSPLSLECTVEGTSNPNLYWYRQAAGRGLQLLFYSVGIGQISSEVPQNLSASRPQDRQFILSSKKLLLSDSGFYLCAWRDWDSNTEAFFGQGTRLTVV.

The V and J genes are TRBV30 and TRBJ1-3; D not certain. CDR3 length: 11 amino acids. Deletions cut 6 bases from V and 2 bases from J, with 5 bases between. Germline V gene sequence: CDR1 GTSNPN, CDR2 SVGIG (reference sequence). CDR3 region: CACPAGNTIYF. CDR3 DNA: TGTGCCTGTCCCGCTGGAAACACCATATATTTT.